This entry lists 14 T cell receptor beta chains sequenced from one sample in a study of T cells in Graves' hyperthyroidism and ophthalmopathy. The investigators amplified TCR beta CDR3 regions from RNA transcripts. The HTBI set primed first-round TCR CDR3 RT-PCR. Via MiXCR, TCRdb re-called the multiplex PCR reads, giving one row per CDR3 protein. Of a few hundred thousand distinct CDR3 sequences detected, more than 15% appear once; the ten largest clones hold around 7.5%. Sequencing was performed on blood. These receptors all stem from a woman aged 25 to 39 with Graves' hyperthyroidism.

The table lists this clonotype with many counts. The chain links TRBV3-1 to TRBJ2-6; D remains unclear. V lost 0 bases and J 0 bases, leaving 3 bases between the germline ends. Looked up from germline, CDR1 is LGHDT and CDR2 is YNNKEL (reference sequence). The length of the CDR3 is 15 residues. The CDR3 here is CASSQDLSGANVLTF. CDR3 bases: TGTGCCAGCAGCCAAGATCTCTCTGGGGCCAACGTCCTGACTTTC.

V is TRBV14 and J is TRBJ2-5; D might be TRBD1 or TRBD2, each matching 5 bases. The CDR3 is made up of 15 amino acids. Trimming removed 1 base from V and 2 bases from J, with 11 bases in between. The germline CDR1 and CDR2 sequences are SGHDN and FVKESK. The CDR3 region has the DNA TGTGCCAGCAGCCAAGGGGGACGGCCACAAGAGACCCAGTACTTC. Translation gives CASSQGGRPQETQYF.

A few counts support this clonotype. V and J are TRBV9 and TRBJ2-1, with TRBD2 matching over 8 bases. Germline CDR1 SGDLS, CDR2 YYNGEE. Germline trimming cut 5 bases from V and 6 bases from J; bases unmatched to any gene: 7. The CDR3 sequence is 14 residues long. The CDR3 DNA follows: TGTGCCAGCAGGTCGGGAGGGCTGGGCAATGAGCAGTTCTTC. It yields the protein CASRSGGLGNEQFF. Full variable domain (remainder filled in from reference TRBV9 and TRBJ2-1): DSGVTQTPKHLITATGQRVTLRCSPRSGDLSVYWYQQSLDQGLQFLIQYYNGEERAKGNILERFSAQQFPDLHSELNLSSLELGDSALYFCASRSGGLGNEQFFGPGTRLTVL.

This clonotype was found many times. This chain connects TRBV28 to TRBJ2-7, with D possibly matching TRBD1 (6 bases). The length of the CDR3 is 14 residues. With 7 bases removed from V and 2 bases from J, the gap between germline ends came to 15 bases. Per the germline V gene, CDR1 is MDHEN and CDR2 is SYDVKM. The CDR3 bases are TGTGCCAGCAACAAGCCGGGACAAACCTACGAGCAGTACTTC. The encoded protein is CASNKPGQTYEQYF. Drawing the rest from reference TRBV28 and TRBJ2-7, the complete variable domain is DVKVTQSSRYLVKRTGEKVFLECVQDMDHENMFWYRQDPGLGLRLIYFSYDVKMKEKGDIPEGYSVSREKKERFSLILESASTNQTSMYLCASNKPGQTYEQYFGPGTRLTVT.

This chain joins TRBV5-7 and TRBJ2-7; D unresolved. TRBV5-7 is reported as an ORF; its role is uncertain. CDR3 size: 14 residues. The V and J ends lost 0 bases and 5 bases respectively, with 12 bases between them. The CDR3 here is CASSLGRARDEQYF. In DNA, the CDR3 is TGTGCCAGCAGCTTGGGCCGGGCTAGAGACGAGCAGTACTTC.

The V and J genes are TRBV7-9 and TRBJ2-1; 8 bases fit TRBD2. Losses at the gene ends were 5 bases for V and 4 bases for J; bases not matched to a gene: 7. CDR3 length: 15 amino acids. Germline V lookup: CDR1 SEHNR, CDR2 FQNEAQ (reference sequence). CDR3 region: CASSPRGGTYNEQFF. CDR3 DNA sequence: TGTGCCAGCAGCCCCCGGGGGGGTACTTACAATGAGCAGTTCTTC.

V usage is TRBV20-1 and J usage is TRBJ1-1; D call uncertain. Trimming took off 5 bases at V and 7 bases at J, with 17 bases between the two ends. The CDR3 spans 13 residues. CDR1 is DFQATT and CDR2 is SNEGSKA in the germline V gene (reference sequence). CDR3 DNA: TGCAGTGCTGGACGCTCCGGGGAGGGTGAAGCTTTCTTT. Translated: CSAGRSGEGEAFF.

The chain employs TRBV19 and TRBJ1-2; 10 bases align to TRBD1. V gave up 4 bases and J gave up 4 bases; unmatched junction bases: 6. CDR3 size: 15 residues. Germline lookup yields CDR1 LNHDA and CDR2 SQIVND (reference sequence). CDR3 nucleotides: TGTGCCAGTAGTACTGGGGACAGGGGTTCCTATGGCTACACCTTC. Its protein product is CASSTGDRGSYGYTF. The full variable domain, in which reference TRBV19 and TRBJ1-2 provide the parts outside the CDR3, is DGGITQSPKYLFRKEGQNVTLSCEQNLNHDAMYWYRQDPGQGLRLIYYSQIVNDFQKGDIAEGYSVSREKKESFPLTVTSAQKNPTAFYLCASSTGDRGSYGYTFGSGTRLTVV.

This clonotype was recorded many times. The chain combines TRBV7-8 with TRBJ2-3, with TRBD2 as a possible D gene (6 bases). The CDR3 contains 16 residues. The V end was cut by 5 bases, the J end by 2 bases, with 17 bases between. Per germline, CDR1 SGHVS and CDR2 FQNEAQ. The CDR3 protein is CASSQAWGLNTDTQYF. CDR3 nucleotide sequence: TGTGCCAGCAGCCAGGCTTGGGGACTTAACACAGATACGCAGTATTTT. The full variable domain, completed using reference TRBV7-8 and TRBJ2-3, is GAGVSQSPRYKVAKRGQDVALRCDPISGHVSLFWYQQALGQGPEFLTYFQNEAQLDKSGLPSDRFFAERPEGSVSTLKIQRTQQEDSAVYLCASSQAWGLNTDTQYFGPGTRLTVL.

This clonotype was recorded many times. The chain recombines TRBV30 with TRBJ1-2; the D gene is possibly TRBD1 (6 bases). Germline-derived CDR1 and CDR2 are GTSNPN and SVGIG (reference sequence). The CDR3 is made up of 15 amino acids. The ends were cut back, 4 bases at V and 1 base at J, with 16 bases in the middle. The CDR3 here is CAWIIPTGINYGYTF. CDR3 in DNA: TGTGCCTGGATTATACCCACAGGGATTAACTATGGCTACACCTTC. The full variable domain, rest sourced from reference TRBV30 and TRBJ1-2, is SQTIHQWPATLVQPVGSPLSLECTVEGTSNPNLYWYRQAAGRGLQLLFYSVGIGQISSEVPQNLSASRPQDRQFILSSKKLLLSDSGFYLCAWIIPTGINYGYTFGSGTRLTVV.

This clonotype appeared many times. The gene calls are TRBV20-1 and TRBJ1-1, with D perhaps matching TRBD1 (6 bases). Trimming cost V 0 bases and J 8 bases, with 13 bases left between them. Germline V lookup: CDR1 DFQATT, CDR2 SNEGSKA (reference sequence). The CDR3 totals 13 residues. In nucleotides, the CDR3 is TGCAGTGCTAGAGATGAAGGGACAAAAGAAGCTTTCTTT. Residues: CSARDEGTKEAFF.

In this sample, this clonotype turned up a few times. The chain employs TRBV15 and TRBJ1-1; D is unresolved. Trimming pared 3 bases from V and 1 base from J, leaving 12 bases between. The CDR3 consists of 15 residues. Germline CDR1 is LNHNV and CDR2 is YYDKDF (reference sequence). The CDR3 reads CATSRPVVGNTEAFF. CDR3 DNA: TGTGCCACCAGCAGGCCCGTGGTGGGGAACACTGAAGCTTTCTTT.

This clonotype was seen repeatedly, ten times or more. The V and J genes are TRBV29-1 and TRBJ2-3; 11 bases are a match to TRBD2. This CDR3 region has 16 residues. Germline V lookup: CDR1 SQVTM, CDR2 ANQGSEA. The J segment lost 3 bases and the V segment lost 4 bases, leaving 9 bases of the junction unmatched. CDR3 sequence (DNA): TGCAGCGTTGGGGGGGGTTCTAGCGGGAGGACAGATACGCAGTATTTT. Protein: CSVGGGSSGRTDTQYF.

Note on this clonotype: One base away lies a much larger clone, so this may be a sequencing read error. V and J are TRBV12-3 or TRBV12-4 and TRBJ2-7; D gene unclear. This CDR3 region has 16 residues. The CDR3 region is CASNLSYSASTYEQYF. The CDR3 DNA sequence: TGTGCCAGCAATTTATCGTACAGCGCCTCAACCTACGAGCAGTACTTC.